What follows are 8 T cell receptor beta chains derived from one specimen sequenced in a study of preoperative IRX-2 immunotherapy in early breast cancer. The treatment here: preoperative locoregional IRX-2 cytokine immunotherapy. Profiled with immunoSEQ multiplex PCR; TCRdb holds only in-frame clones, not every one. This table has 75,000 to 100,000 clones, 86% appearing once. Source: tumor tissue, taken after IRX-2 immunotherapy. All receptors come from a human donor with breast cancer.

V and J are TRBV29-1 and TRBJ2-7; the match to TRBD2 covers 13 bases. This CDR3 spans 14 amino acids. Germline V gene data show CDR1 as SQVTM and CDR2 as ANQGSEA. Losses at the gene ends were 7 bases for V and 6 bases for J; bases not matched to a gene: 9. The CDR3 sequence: CSALGLAGVGEQYF. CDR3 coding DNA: TGCAGCGCCCTTGGACTAGCGGGAGTAGGCGAGCAGTACTTC.

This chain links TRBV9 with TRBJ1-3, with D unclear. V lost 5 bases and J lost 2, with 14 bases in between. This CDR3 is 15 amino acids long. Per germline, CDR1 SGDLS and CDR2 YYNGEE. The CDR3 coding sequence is TGTGCCAGCAGTCCCCTACAGCCGACTGGAAACACCATATATTTT. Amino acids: CASSPLQPTGNTIYF.

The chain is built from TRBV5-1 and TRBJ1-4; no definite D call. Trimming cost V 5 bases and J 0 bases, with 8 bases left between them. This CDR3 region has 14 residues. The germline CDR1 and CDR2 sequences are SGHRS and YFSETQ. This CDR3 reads CASRIDTTNEKLFF. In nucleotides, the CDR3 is TGCGCCAGCAGGATAGATACAACTAATGAAAAACTGTTTTTT.

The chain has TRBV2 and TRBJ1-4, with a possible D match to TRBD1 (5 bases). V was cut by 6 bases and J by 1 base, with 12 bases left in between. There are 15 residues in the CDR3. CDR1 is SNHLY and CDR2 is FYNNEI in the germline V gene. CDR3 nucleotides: TGTGCCAGCAGCCCAGGACACAGAACTAATGAAAAACTGTTTTTT. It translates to CASSPGHRTNEKLFF.

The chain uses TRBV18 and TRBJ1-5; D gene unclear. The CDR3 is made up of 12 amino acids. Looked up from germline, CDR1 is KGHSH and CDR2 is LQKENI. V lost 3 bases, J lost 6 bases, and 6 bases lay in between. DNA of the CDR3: TGTGCCAGCTCACCCCCGAGTCAGCCCCAGCATTTT. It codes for CASSPPSQPQHF. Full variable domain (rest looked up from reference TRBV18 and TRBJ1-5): NAGVMQNPRHLVRRRGQEARLRCSPMKGHSHVYWYRQLPEEGLKFMVYLQKENIIDESGMPKERFSAEFPKEGPSILRIQQVVRGDSAAYFCASSPPSQPQHFGDGTRLSIL.

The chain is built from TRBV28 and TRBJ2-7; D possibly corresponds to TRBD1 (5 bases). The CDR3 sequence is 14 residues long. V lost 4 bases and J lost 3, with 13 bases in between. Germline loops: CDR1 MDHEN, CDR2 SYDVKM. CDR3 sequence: CASSSSTDLYEQYF. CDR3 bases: TGTGCCAGCAGTTCATCGACAGATCTCTACGAGCAGTACTTC.

The DNA for the CDR3 is TGTGCCAGCAGCTATAACACGGATAATTCACCCCTCCACTTT. Translation: CASSYNTDNSPLHF. This rearrangement joins TRBV11-3 to TRBJ1-6; no definite D call. V was pared by 4 bases and J by 5 bases, with 9 bases between. Germline loops: CDR1 SGHNT, CDR2 YENEEA. The length of the CDR3 is 14 residues. The variable domain in full, completed from reference TRBV11-3 and TRBJ1-6, reads EAGVVQSPRYKIIEKKQPVAFWCNPISGHNTLYWYLQNLGQGPELLIRYENEEAVDDSQLPKDRFSAERLKGVDSTLKIQPAELGDSAVYLCASSYNTDNSPLHFGNGTRLTVT.

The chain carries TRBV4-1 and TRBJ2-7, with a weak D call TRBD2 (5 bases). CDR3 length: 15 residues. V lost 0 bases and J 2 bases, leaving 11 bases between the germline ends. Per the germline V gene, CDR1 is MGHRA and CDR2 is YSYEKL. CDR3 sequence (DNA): TGCGCCAGCAGCCAAGAAGTAGGGCGGGCCTACGAGCAGTACTTC. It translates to CASSQEVGRAYEQYF.